The entry below describes one TCR beta chain. This clonotype was picked up a small number of times. Its antigen remains unidentified. No base qualities exist here, and no much larger clone lies one base off it. The data were taken from a study of blood T cells in healthy people across ages (dated by TCRdb to about 2015). With regard to the full study: In model experiments, template switching captured roughly one uniquely barcoded TCR beta cDNA molecule for every two T cells. Four age groups were formed from the donors: young (average 16 years), middle-aged (approximately 41), aged (around 62) and long-lived (roughly 88). Age-related changes in TCR beta repertoire diversity were measured in the study by deep sequencing normalized with unique cDNA molecular identifiers. Using the same blood draw, the study looked at two additional independent replicas of 1 million unique cDNA reads for two donors, one aged 18 to 30 and the other aged 80 or older. Donors of different ages were randomly distributed across sequencing lanes to avoid experimental bias.

The CDR3 starts with the cysteine, ends with the phenylalanine, and has 13 residues. Just CDR3 DNA is preserved here, 39 bases in frame from base 1. Trimming takes 7 bases off V and 11 bases off J; junction bases not matched to a gene: 12. Broader findings and caveats from the paper: Compared with the aged group, the long-lived group had more naive CD4+ T cells, fewer expanded clones and increased TCR diversity, suggesting age selection. There was a strong correlation between observed TCR beta diversity and the percentage of naive T cells measured by flow cytometry. Because the CMV infection status of the donors was unknown, age-related changes in expanded clonotypes may potentially have been confounded. Estimates of total diversity from one million sequenced T cells were regarded as lower bounds and underestimates. As age increased, observed TCR beta diversity per million T cells dropped in a roughly linear way, and a significant reduction was already evident by age roughly 36. Conclusive comparison of naive and antigen-experienced compartments was prevented by the profiling of bulk unsorted PBMCs.

Donors were a few dozen systemically healthy Caucasian individuals from Russia aged roughly 6 to 90 years. Each donor gave around 9.9 milliliters of peripheral blood, collected into EDTA-treated Vacutainer tubes. Ficoll-Paque density-gradient centrifugation was used to isolate PBMCs, with at least 6.5 million per sample. Trizol reagent was used to extract total RNA from the PBMCs, yielding at least 6 micrograms per sample. For every donor, an aliquot of PBMCs went through flow cytometry to measure the percentages of naive CD45RAhigh/CD27high T cells. Libraries were made using 5' RACE. Sequenced using an Illumina HiSeq 2500. The second PCR ran for about 6 to 12 cycles and used a J-beta primer mix along with a sample-barcoded 5' primer. A unique molecular identifier was introduced onto each TCR beta cDNA molecule by a template-switch 5' adaptor carrying 12 random nucleotides. At least 2.5 million CDR3-containing paired-end reads were obtained from each sample. The Mint cDNA synthesis kit, primed by a TRBC-specific oligonucleotide, was used to synthesize first-strand cDNA from all RNA. All cDNA was treated with uracil-DNA glycosylase and then went through a first 18-cycle PCR with the universal primers M1SS and BC2_uni_R. Per the authors' processing: Normalization of each sample was performed by random selection of 1 million high-quality reads, each carrying a distinct molecular identifier. Instead of being binned into consensus sequences, reads that shared molecular identifiers were thrown out. MiTCR, set to a Q25 quality threshold and the strictest error-elimination algorithm, was used for CDR3 identification, clonotype clustering and error correction. Lower-bound total TCR beta diversity was estimated with a nonparametric unseen species model using Euler transformation. The public reads were reprocessed in TCRdb via fastp at Q25 and MiXCR, keeping in-frame beta chains. Under each unique CDR3 protein, matching rows form one entry showing the most common genes and DNA. The V and J calls here are based on TCRdb, not the publication. The table for this sample lists fewer than 1.5 million distinct CDR3 sequences; 42% of them were counted only once. 7.9% of the sample comes from the top ten.

The TCR sequence derives from a young woman in good health. The source material was blood. This chain is built from TRBV12-3 or TRBV12-4 and TRBJ2-7; TRBD2 aligns with 9 central bases. The nucleotide sequence reads TGTGCCAGCACCCAGGGACTAGCAGGTTACAAGTACTTC. This yields the protein CASTQGLAGYKYF.